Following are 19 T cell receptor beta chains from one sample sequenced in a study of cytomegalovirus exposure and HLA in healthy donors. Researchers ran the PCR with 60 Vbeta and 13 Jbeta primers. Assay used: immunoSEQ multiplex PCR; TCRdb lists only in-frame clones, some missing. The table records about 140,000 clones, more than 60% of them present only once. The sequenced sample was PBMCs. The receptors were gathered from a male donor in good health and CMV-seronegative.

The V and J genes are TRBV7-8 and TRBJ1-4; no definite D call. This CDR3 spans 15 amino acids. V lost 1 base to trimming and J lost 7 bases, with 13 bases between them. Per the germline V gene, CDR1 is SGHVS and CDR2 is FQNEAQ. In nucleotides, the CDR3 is TGTGCCAGCAGCTTAGGGGTAGCCTCCAGTGAAAAACTGTTTTTT. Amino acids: CASSLGVASSEKLFF.

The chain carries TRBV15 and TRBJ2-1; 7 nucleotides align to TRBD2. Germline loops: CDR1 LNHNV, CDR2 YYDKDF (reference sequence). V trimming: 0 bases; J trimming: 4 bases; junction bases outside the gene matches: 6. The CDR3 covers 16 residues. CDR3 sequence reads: CATSRDGGGRYNEQFF. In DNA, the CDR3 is TGTGCCACCAGCAGAGATGGGGGGGGACGTTACAATGAGCAGTTCTTC.

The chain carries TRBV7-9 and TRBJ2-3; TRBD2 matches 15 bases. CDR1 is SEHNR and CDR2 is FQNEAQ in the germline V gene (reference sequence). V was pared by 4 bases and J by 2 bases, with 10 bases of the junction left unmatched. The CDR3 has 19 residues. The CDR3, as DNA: TGTGCCAGCAGCTCACAACCCGGGACTAGCGGGGGGCACACAGATACGCAGTATTTT. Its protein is CASSSQPGTSGGHTDTQYF.

The CDR3 is CASSGDSQPQHF. Here the CDR3 DNA reads TGTGCCAGCAGTGGGGACAGTCAGCCCCAGCATTTT. The chain carries TRBV6-6 and TRBJ1-5, with 7 bases identical to TRBD1. Per the germline V gene, CDR1 is MNHNY and CDR2 is SVGAGI (reference sequence). V trimming: 5 bases; J trimming: 6 bases; junction bases outside the gene matches: 1. This CDR3 has 12 residues.

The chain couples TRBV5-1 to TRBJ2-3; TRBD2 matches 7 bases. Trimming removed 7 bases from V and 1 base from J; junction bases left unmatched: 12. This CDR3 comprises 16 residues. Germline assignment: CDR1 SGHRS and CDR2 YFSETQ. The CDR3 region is CASRNRGDDRTDTQYF. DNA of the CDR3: TGCGCCAGCCGAAATCGGGGGGACGACCGCACAGATACGCAGTATTTT.

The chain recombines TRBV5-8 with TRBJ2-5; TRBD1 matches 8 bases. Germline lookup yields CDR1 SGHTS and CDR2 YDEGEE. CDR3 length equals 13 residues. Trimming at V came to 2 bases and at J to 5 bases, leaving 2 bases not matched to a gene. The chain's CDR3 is CASSFQGAETQYF. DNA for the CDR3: TGTGCCAGCAGCTTTCAGGGGGCTGAGACCCAGTACTTC.

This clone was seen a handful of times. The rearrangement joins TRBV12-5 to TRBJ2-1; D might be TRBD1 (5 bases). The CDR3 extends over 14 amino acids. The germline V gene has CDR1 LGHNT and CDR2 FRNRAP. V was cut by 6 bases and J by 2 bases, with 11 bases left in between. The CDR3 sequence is CASGRGSTYNEQFF. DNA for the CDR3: TGTGCTAGTGGAAGGGGTAGCACCTACAATGAGCAGTTCTTC.

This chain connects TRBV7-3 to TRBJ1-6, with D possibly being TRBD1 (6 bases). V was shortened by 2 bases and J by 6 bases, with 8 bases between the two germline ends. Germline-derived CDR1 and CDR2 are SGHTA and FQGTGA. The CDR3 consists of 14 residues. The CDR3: CASSLSGVNSPLHF. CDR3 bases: TGTGCCAGCAGCTTATCAGGGGTTAATTCACCCCTCCACTTT.

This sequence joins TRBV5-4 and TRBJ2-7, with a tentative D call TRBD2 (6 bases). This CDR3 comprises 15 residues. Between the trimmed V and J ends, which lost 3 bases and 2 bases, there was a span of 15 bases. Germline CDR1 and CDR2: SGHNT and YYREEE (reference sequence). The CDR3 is CASSSWSGGAYEQYF. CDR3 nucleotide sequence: TGTGCCAGCAGCTCGTGGTCCGGCGGGGCCTACGAGCAGTACTTC.

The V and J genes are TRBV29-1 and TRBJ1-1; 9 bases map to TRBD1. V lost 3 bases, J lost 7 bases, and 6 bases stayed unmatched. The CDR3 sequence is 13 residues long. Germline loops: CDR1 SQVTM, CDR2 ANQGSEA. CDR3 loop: CSVDPGTGREAFF. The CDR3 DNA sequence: TGCAGCGTTGACCCCGGGACAGGGCGTGAAGCTTTCTTT.

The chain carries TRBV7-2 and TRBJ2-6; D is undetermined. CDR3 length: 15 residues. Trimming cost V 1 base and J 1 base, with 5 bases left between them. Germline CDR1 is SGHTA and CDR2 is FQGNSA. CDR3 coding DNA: TGTGCCAGCAGCTTAGAGAGATCTGGGGCCAACGTCCTGACTTTC. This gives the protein CASSLERSGANVLTF.

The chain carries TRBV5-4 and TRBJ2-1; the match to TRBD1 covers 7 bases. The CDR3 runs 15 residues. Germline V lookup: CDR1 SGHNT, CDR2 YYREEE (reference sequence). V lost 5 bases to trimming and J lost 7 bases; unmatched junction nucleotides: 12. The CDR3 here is CASSDPSAGGNEQFF. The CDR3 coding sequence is TGTGCCAGCAGTGACCCTAGTGCAGGGGGTAATGAGCAGTTCTTC.

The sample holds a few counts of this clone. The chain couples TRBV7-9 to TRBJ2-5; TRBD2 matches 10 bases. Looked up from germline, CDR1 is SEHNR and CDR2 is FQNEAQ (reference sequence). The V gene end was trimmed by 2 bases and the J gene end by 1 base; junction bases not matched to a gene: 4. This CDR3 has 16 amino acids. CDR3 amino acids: CASSLPSGGAQETQYF. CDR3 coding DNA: TGTGCCAGCAGCTTACCCAGCGGGGGGGCCCAAGAGACCCAGTACTTC.

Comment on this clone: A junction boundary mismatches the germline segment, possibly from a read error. The CDR3 reads CASSFQSPENSGANVLTF. CDR3 coding DNA: TGTGCCAGCAGTTTTCAGTCGCCAGAAAACTCTGGGGCCAACGTTCTGACTTTC. The chain uses TRBV28 and TRBJ2-6; maybe TRBD1 (5 bases). Germline CDR1 reads MDHEN; CDR2 reads SYDVKM. The CDR3 covers 18 residues.

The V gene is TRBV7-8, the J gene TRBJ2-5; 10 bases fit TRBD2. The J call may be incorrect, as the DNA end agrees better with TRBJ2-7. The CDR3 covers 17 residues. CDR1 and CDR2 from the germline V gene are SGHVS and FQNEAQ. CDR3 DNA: TGTGCCAGCAGCTTAGTCGATCTCGCTAGCGGGGGTTACGAGCAGTACTTC. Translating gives CASSLVDLASGGYEQYF.

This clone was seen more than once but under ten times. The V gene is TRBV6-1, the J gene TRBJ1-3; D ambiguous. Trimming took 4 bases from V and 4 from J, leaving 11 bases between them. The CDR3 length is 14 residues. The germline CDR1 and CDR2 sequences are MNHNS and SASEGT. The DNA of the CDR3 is TGTGCCAGCAGTGGCTGGCCAAGAGGAAACACCATATATTTT. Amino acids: CASSGWPRGNTIYF.

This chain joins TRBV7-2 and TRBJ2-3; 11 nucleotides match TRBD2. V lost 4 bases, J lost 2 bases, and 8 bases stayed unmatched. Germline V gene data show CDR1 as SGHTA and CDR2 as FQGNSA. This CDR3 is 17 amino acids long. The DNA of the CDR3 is TGTGCCAGCAGCTGGCTGACGGGACTAGCGGCCACAGATACGCAGTATTTT. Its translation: CASSWLTGLAATDTQYF.

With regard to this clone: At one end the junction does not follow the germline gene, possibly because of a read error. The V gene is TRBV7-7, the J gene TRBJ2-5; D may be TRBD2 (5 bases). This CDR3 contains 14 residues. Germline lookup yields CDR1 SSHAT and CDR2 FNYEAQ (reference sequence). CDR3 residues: CASSSGLYQGTQYF. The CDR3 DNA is TGTGCTAGCAGCTCCGGACTGTACCAAGGGACCCAGTACTTC.

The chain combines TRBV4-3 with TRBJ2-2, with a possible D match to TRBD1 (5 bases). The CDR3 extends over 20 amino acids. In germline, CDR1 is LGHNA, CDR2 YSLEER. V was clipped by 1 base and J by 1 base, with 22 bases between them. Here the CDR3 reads CASSQGFRTHTTWNTGELFF. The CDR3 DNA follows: TGCGCCAGCAGCCAAGGCTTTCGGACACATACCACTTGGAACACCGGGGAGCTGTTTTTT.